Described below is a single T cell receptor beta chain sequence and its context. Using immunoSEQ multiplex PCR, the repertoire was profiled, and TCRdb retains in-frame clones only, with some absent. The sample comprises 59,000 or so clones, approximately 87% of which are singletons, and approximately 5% rests with the top ten. This sample stems from a study of blood T cell repertoires in COVID-19. V lost 5 bases, J lost 6 bases, and 8 bases stayed unmatched. Germline V lookup: CDR1 SGHRS, CDR2 YFSETQ. This CDR3 is 15 amino acids long. The chain carries TRBV5-1 and TRBJ1-4; 9 bases line up with TRBD1. This TCR derives from a human donor in a cohort sampled during active COVID-19. Sample: peripheral blood. In nucleotides, the CDR3 is TGCGCCAGCAGTTTTGGACGACAGGGGGATGAAAAACTGTTTTTT. Translated: CASSFGRQGDEKLFF.